Below, 5 T cell receptor beta chains from the same sample are listed, as sequenced in a study of blood T cell repertoires in COVID-19 (TCRdb year 2020). Library preparation employed the immunoSEQ multiplex PCR assay. TCRdb provides this immuneACCESS table in a form limited to in-frame rearrangements. Some clones are lacking; in checked studies, under half of them reflect an unresolved V gene, and why the rest are absent is not known. The sample profile shows approximately 150,000 clones; roughly 86% of them were found once. 1.5% to 2% of the sample lies in the top ten. Material for sequencing was peripheral blood. The receptors were gathered from a woman in her forties or fifties with acute or convalescent COVID-19.

V usage is TRBV24-1 and J usage is TRBJ2-1, with 7 positions matching TRBD1. The CDR3 totals 16 residues. The trim removed 4 bases at V and 6 bases at J, leaving 11 bases unmatched. Germline V CDR1 and CDR2: KGHDR, SFDVKD. The CDR3 DNA reads TGTGCCACCAGTGACACCACAGGGGCCCCCCTCAATGAGCAGTTCTTC. This translates into CATSDTTGAPLNEQFF.

The chain is built from TRBV6-5 and TRBJ1-2; TRBD1 agrees at 7 bases. With 7 bases clipped from V and 8 bases from J, the junction kept 7 bases outside the gene matches. CDR1 is MNHEY, CDR2 SVGAGI, per germline. CDR3 length equals 12 residues. CDR3 DNA: TGTGCCAGCACCGAACAGGGGATAGGCTACACCTTC. Translation gives CASTEQGIGYTF.

This rearrangement joins TRBV12-3 or TRBV12-4 to TRBJ1-5; D uncertain. The CDR3 runs to 12 residues. V dropped 2 bases and J dropped 11 bases, with 10 bases sitting between them. CDR3 region: CASSLSLLAQHF. The CDR3 bases are TGTGCCAGCAGTTTAAGCCTGTTGGCCCAGCATTTT.

The chain couples TRBV6-2 or TRBV6-3 to TRBJ1-4; perhaps TRBD1 as D (5 bases). CDR3 length: 17 residues. The germline gives CDR1 MNHEY, CDR2 SVGEGT. Trimming pared 2 bases from V and 5 bases from J, leaving 18 bases between. The CDR3 region is CASSYPWAGLGNEKLFF. The DNA of the CDR3 is TGTGCCAGCAGTTACCCCTGGGCGGGACTGGGGAATGAAAAACTGTTTTTT.

V gene TRBV19 combines with J gene TRBJ1-1, with no clear D. V shed 7 bases and J shed 0 bases, with 9 bases lying between them. In germline, CDR1 is LNHDA, CDR2 SQIVND (reference sequence). The CDR3 length is 13 residues. CDR3 loop: CASKKTVNTEAFF. The CDR3 nucleotides are TGTGCCAGTAAGAAAACAGTGAACACTGAAGCTTTCTTT.